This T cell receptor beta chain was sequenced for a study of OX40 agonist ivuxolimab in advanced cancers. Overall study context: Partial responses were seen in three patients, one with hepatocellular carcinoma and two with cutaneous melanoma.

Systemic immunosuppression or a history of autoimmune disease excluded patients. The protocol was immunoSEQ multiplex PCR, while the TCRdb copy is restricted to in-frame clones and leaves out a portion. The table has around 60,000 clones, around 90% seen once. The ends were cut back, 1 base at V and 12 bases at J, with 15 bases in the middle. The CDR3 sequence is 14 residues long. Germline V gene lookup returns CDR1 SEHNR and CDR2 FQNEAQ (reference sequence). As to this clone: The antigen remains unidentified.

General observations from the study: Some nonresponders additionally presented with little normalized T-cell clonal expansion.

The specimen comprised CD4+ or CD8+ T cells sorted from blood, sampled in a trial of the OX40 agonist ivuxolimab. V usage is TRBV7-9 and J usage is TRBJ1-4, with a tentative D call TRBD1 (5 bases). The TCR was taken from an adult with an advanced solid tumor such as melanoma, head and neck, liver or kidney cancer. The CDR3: CASSLGGGHKQLFF. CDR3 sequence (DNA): TGTGCCAGCAGCTTAGGAGGCGGACACAAGCAACTGTTTTTT.